This T cell receptor (beta chain) originates from a study of metastatic and nonmetastatic thyroid tumors. Whole-study context: The authors compared repertoires across blood and tumor or nodule tissue from malignant and benign thyroid patients.

Every patient underwent thyroid surgery untreated. This clone has at least ten counts. Germline CDR1 SGDLS, CDR2 YYNGEE. V shed 3 bases, J shed 0 bases, and the junction held 10 bases outside the gene matches. This CDR3 spans 18 amino acids. As processed by the authors: A classifier for distant metastasis in papillary thyroid cancer was constructed using CDR3 differences observed across clinicopathological groups. TCRdb reanalyzed the PCR reads via MiXCR. Clone size and V and J calls follow TCRdb, not the original study. The sample includes about 41,000 clones, around 24% of them seen just once. The rearrangement uses TRBV9 and TRBJ2-1; 9 nucleotides agree with TRBD2. Sequencing used tumor tissue. The sequence came from a female donor with papillary thyroid cancer or a benign thyroid nodule (not recorded which). Some clones in this sample may be carry-over from other donors' samples. The DNA of the CDR3 is TGTGCCAGCAGCGGAGGGCAGGGTAGCGGGAGCTCCTACAATGAGCAGTTCTTC. Translating it yields CASSGGQGSGSSYNEQFF. The full variable domain, in which reference TRBV9 and TRBJ2-1 provide the parts outside the CDR3, is DSGVTQTPKHLITATGQRVTLRCSPRSGDLSVYWYQQSLDQGLQFLIQYYNGEERAKGNILERFSAQQFPDLHSELNLSSLELGDSALYFCASSGGQGSGSSYNEQFFGPGTRLTVL.